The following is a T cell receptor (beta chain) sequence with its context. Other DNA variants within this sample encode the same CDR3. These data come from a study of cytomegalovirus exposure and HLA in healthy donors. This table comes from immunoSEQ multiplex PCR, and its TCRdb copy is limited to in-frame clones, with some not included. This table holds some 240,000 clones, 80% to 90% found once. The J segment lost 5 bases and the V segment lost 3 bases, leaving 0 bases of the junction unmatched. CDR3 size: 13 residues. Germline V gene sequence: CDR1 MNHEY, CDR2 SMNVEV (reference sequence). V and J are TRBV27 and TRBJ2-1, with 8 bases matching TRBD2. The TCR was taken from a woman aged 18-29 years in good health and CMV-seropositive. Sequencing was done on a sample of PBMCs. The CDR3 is CASSFGGDNEQFF. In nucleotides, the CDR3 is TGTGCCAGCAGTTTCGGGGGGGACAATGAGCAGTTCTTC.